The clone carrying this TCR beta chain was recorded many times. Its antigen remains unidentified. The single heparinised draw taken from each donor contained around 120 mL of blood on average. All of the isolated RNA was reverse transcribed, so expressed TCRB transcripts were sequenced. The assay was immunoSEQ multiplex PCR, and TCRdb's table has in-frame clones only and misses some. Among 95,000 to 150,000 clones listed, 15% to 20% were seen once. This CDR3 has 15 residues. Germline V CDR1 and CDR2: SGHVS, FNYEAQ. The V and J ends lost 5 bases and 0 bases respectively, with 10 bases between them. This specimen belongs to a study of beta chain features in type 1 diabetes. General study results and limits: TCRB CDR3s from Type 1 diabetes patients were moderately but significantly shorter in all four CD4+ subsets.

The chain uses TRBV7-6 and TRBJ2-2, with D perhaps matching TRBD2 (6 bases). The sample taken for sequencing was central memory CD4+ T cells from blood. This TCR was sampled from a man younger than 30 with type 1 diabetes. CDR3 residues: CASSRGLANTGELFF. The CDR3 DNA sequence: TGTGCCAGCAGCCGGGGACTCGCGAACACCGGGGAGCTGTTTTTT.